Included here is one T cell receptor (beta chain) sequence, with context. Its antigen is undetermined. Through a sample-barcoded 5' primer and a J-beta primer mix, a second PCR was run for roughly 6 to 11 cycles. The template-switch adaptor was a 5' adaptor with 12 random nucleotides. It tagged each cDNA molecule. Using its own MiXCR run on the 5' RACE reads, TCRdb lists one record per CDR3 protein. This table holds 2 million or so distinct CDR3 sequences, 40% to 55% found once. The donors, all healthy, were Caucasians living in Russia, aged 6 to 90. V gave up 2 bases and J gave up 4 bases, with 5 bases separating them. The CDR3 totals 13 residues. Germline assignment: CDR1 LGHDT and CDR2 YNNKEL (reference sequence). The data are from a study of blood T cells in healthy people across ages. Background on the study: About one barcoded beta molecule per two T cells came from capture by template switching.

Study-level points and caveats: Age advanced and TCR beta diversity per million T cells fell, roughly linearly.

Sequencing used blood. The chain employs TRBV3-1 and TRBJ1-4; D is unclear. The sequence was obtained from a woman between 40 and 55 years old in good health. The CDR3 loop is CASSQKLNEKLFF. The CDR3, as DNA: TGTGCCAGCAGCCAAAAACTTAATGAAAAACTGTTTTTT.